This entry is about one T cell receptor (beta chain). The data originate from a study of control samples from healthy donors and cancer patients. Clones were sequenced by immunoSEQ multiplex PCR, and TCRdb holds only the in-frame ones, with some missing. The sample lists 52,000 or so clones, roughly 94% occurring once. The TCR originated in a man aged 25-40 years in good health. The specimen sequenced was blood.

In DNA form, the CDR3 reads TGTGCCAGCAGCGTCCCCGGACAAGATGAAACCGATCAGCCCCAGCATTTT. Translated: CASSVPGQDETDQPQHF. The chain carries TRBV21-1 and TRBJ1-5; TRBD1, as called in the table, went unchecked against the DNA. TRBV21-1 is recorded as a pseudogene. CDR3 length: 17 amino acids.